This T cell receptor (beta chain) was sequenced during a study of tumor-infiltrating lymphocytes in primary liver carcinoma. Whole-study context: The tumors ranged from about 4 to 10 cm across and fell within stage T1-T3 N0M0. Study results and limitations: Against blood, tumors held a significantly higher top-250-clone fraction (p = 0.039).

Comments on this clonotype: Antigen unknown.

Per germline, CDR1 SGHAT and CDR2 FQNNGV. The CDR3 runs to 11 residues. V lost 7 bases to trimming and J lost 5 bases, with 9 bases between them. A constant-region primer served to make TCR beta cDNA from roughly 480 ng total RNA. Three nested multiplex PCR rounds, a slightly modified ARM-PCR method, built the TCR beta libraries. PCR rounds one and two used TRBV1-TRBV30 forward primers with a C-beta reverse primer for about 9 cycles each. TCRdb itself ran the multiplex PCR reads through MiXCR, one entry per CDR3 protein. The sample holds 100,000 or so distinct CDR3 sequences, about 70% seen once. Extraction of RNA together with DNA used about 17-34 mg of unsorted bulk tissue. Every patient in the cohort had a primary liver carcinoma. That carcinoma was treated by surgical resection. Tumor samples all exceeded 75% viable tumor cells.

The sequencing input was liver tumor tissue from sampling region 5. Described subset: tumor region T5, tumor centre. This chain joins TRBV11-2 and TRBJ2-7, with unresolved D. The receptor was derived from a woman aged 60-75 years with primary liver carcinoma and hepatitis B virus infection. The CDR3 nucleotides read TGTGCCAGCAATCTCCAAGACGAGCAGTACTTC. This sequence encodes CASNLQDEQYF.